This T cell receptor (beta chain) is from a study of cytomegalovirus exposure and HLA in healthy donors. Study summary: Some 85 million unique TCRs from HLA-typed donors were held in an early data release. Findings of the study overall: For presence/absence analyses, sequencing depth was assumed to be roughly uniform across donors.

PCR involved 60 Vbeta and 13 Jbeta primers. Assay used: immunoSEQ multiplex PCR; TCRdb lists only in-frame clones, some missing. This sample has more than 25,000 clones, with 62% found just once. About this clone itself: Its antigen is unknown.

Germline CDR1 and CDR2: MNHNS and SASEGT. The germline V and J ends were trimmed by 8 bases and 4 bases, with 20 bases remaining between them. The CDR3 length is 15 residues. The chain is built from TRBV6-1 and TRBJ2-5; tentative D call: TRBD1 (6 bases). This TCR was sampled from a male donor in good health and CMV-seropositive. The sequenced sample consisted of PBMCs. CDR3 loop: CASLPSWTDRETQYF. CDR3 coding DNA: TGTGCCAGCCTTCCCTCTTGGACAGATAGAGAGACCCAGTACTTC.